Below are 25 T cell receptor beta chains sequenced from a single sample in a study of CD8 T cells in ankylosing spondylitis. Using its own MiXCR run on the 5' RACE reads, TCRdb lists one record per CDR3 protein. The sample carries approximately 290,000 distinct CDR3 sequences, about a fifth recorded once. The sequenced material came from blood, either unsorted or a sorted T cell fraction (not recorded which). Receptor source: a female donor with ankylosing spondylitis or in good health (not recorded which).

The chain combines TRBV28 with TRBJ2-2; 7 nucleotides align to TRBD1. With V trimmed by 2 bases and J by 7 bases, 7 bases remained unmatched. From germline, CDR1 is MDHEN and CDR2 SYDVKM. The length of the CDR3 is 15 residues. The CDR3 spells CASSLKGAQGGELFF. CDR3 coding DNA: TGTGCCAGCAGTTTAAAGGGGGCGCAAGGCGGGGAGCTGTTTTTT.

The chain couples TRBV7-2 to TRBJ2-6, with TRBD1 as a possible D gene (5 bases). With 5 bases removed from V and 4 bases from J, the gap between germline ends came to 12 bases. The CDR3 sequence is 15 residues long. CDR1 and CDR2 (germline): SGHTA, FQGNSA. CDR3 region: CASSIGVTGANVLTF. DNA for the CDR3: TGTGCCAGCAGCATAGGGGTTACAGGGGCCAACGTCCTGACTTTC.

The chain joins TRBV20-1 to TRBJ2-2, with 10 positions matching TRBD2. CDR3 length equals 14 residues. Looked up from germline, CDR1 is DFQATT and CDR2 is SNEGSKA (reference sequence). The ends lost 2 bases at V and 7 bases at J; junction bases unmatched: 4. This CDR3 reads CSARNSGRIGELFF. The CDR3 bases are TGCAGTGCTAGAAATAGCGGGAGGATCGGGGAGCTGTTTTTT.

This chain uses TRBV20-1 with TRBJ2-3, with TRBD2 matching 8 bases. The junction had 3 bases not matched to a gene; V was cut back by 1 base and J by 3 bases. Germline V gene lookup returns CDR1 DFQATT and CDR2 SNEGSKA (reference sequence). This CDR3 has 14 amino acids. The CDR3: CSARAGGDTDTQYF. CDR3 bases: TGCAGTGCTAGAGCGGGAGGGGATACAGATACGCAGTATTTT.

This clonotype was recorded many times. The V gene is TRBV5-1, the J gene TRBJ1-1; D is possibly TRBD1 (5 bases). V was cut by 0 bases and J by 4 bases, with 13 bases left in between. This CDR3 comprises 15 residues. CDR1 SGHRS and CDR2 YFSETQ come from the germline V gene. CDR3 protein: CASSLAQGGGTEAFF. CDR3 bases: TGCGCCAGCAGCTTGGCCCAGGGTGGGGGCACTGAAGCTTTCTTT.

This clonotype came up a few times. The chain couples TRBV20-1 to TRBJ2-1; 8 bases map to TRBD2. Trimming removed 1 base from V and 8 bases from J; junction bases left unmatched: 22. This CDR3 spans 19 amino acids. Germline V lookup: CDR1 DFQATT, CDR2 SNEGSKA (reference sequence). The CDR3 protein is CSARGRQESPGLVLYEQFF. For the CDR3, the DNA is TGCAGTGCTAGAGGGAGACAGGAATCACCGGGACTAGTGTTGTATGAGCAGTTCTTC.

This chain links TRBV4-3 with TRBJ2-1, with D possibly being TRBD2 (5 bases). Germline CDR1 and CDR2: LGHNA and YSLEER. This CDR3 contains 15 residues. V was trimmed by 1 base and J by 3 bases, leaving 10 bases between them. Here the CDR3 reads CASSQGRGNYNEQFF. CDR3 DNA: TGCGCCAGCAGCCAAGGTCGGGGAAACTACAATGAGCAGTTCTTC.

This chain's CDR3 is CASSLGWGTQYF. CDR3 nucleotides: TGTGCCAGCAGCTTGGGCTGGGGGACCCAGTACTTC. This chain connects TRBV5-6 to TRBJ2-5; D not certain. V shed 0 bases and J shed 7 bases, with 7 bases lying between them. Germline V gene lookup returns CDR1 SGHDT and CDR2 YYEEEE. This CDR3 contains 12 residues.

This clonotype was picked up a small number of times. The rearrangement uses TRBV20-1 and TRBJ2-1; perhaps TRBD1 as D (6 bases). The CDR3 is 14 residues long. Between the trimmed V and J ends, which lost 5 bases and 6 bases, there was a span of 17 bases. Germline CDR1 is DFQATT and CDR2 is SNEGSKA (reference sequence). CDR3 sequence: CSAPIQGGSNEQFF. The DNA for the CDR3 is TGCAGTGCTCCAATCCAAGGGGGTTCCAATGAGCAGTTCTTC.

The rearrangement links TRBV28 to TRBJ2-2, with D possibly matching TRBD2 (7 bases). Germline V CDR1 and CDR2: MDHEN, SYDVKM. Trimming took off 10 bases at V and 1 base at J, with 28 bases between the two ends. The length of the CDR3 is 19 residues. The CDR3 region has the DNA TGTGCCATCTGTTTTGTCCTGACGGGGGGCGTTGGGAACACCGGGGAGCTGTTTTTT. This translates into CAICFVLTGGVGNTGELFF. Filled out from reference TRBV28 and TRBJ2-2, the complete variable domain reads DVKVTQSSRYLVKRTGEKVFLECVQDMDHENMFWYRQDPGLGLRLIYFSYDVKMKEKGDIPEGYSVSREKKERFSLILESASTNQTSMYLCAICFVLTGGVGNTGELFFGEGSRLTVL.

This clonotype was counted at least ten times. The rearrangement joins TRBV5-5 to TRBJ2-4, with 8 positions matching TRBD1. The germline gives CDR1 SGHKS, CDR2 YYEKEE (reference sequence). This CDR3 spans 13 amino acids. V was clipped by 4 bases and J by 6 bases; unmatched bases: 3. The CDR3 spells CASSRTGTNIQYF. The CDR3 DNA sequence: TGTGCCAGCAGCCGGACAGGGACAAACATTCAGTACTTC.

This clonotype was observed a handful of times. The chain carries TRBV15 and TRBJ1-1; possibly TRBD1 for D (5 bases). The length of the CDR3 is 14 residues. CDR1 is LNHNV, CDR2 YYDKDF, per germline (reference sequence). Trimming stripped 0 bases from V and 6 bases from J, with 11 bases between. CDR3 DNA: TGTGCCACCAGCAGAGATCAGGGAGTCTCTGAAGCTTTCTTT. This translates into CATSRDQGVSEAFF. The full variable domain, with the rest looked up from reference TRBV15 and TRBJ1-1, is DAMVIQNPRYQVTQFGKPVTLSCSQTLNHNVMYWYQQKSSQAPKLLFHYYDKDFNNEADTPDNFQSRRPNTSFCFLDIRSPGLGDTAMYLCATSRDQGVSEAFFGQGTRLTVV.

This clonotype was seen many times. The chain has TRBV15 and TRBJ2-7; no reliable D call. Trimming took off 6 bases at V and 2 bases at J, with 14 bases between the two ends. Germline assignment: CDR1 LNHNV and CDR2 YYDKDF (reference sequence). This CDR3 contains 14 residues. CDR3 in DNA: TGTGCCACCAGGGGTGGGGAAGAAACCTACGAGCAGTACTTC. As protein: CATRGGEETYEQYF.

This chain links TRBV6-1 with TRBJ1-2; 9 nucleotides line up with TRBD1. J gave up 5 bases and V 8 bases, and 12 bases lay outside the gene matches. The germline gives CDR1 MNHNS, CDR2 SASEGT. The CDR3 has 15 amino acids. The DNA of the CDR3 is TGTGCCAGCGGGGACAGGGCCTCGGAATCGTATGGCTACACCTTC. Translated, it gives CASGDRASESYGYTF.

This clonotype was observed a handful of times. This sequence joins TRBV6-1 and TRBJ2-5; 11 nucleotides agree with TRBD2. This CDR3 spans 14 amino acids. CDR1 and CDR2 (germline): MNHNS, SASEGT. Trimming took 6 bases from V and 4 from J; bases not matched to a gene: 4. CDR3 sequence: CASRLGLAGETQYF. CDR3 DNA sequence: TGTGCCAGCAGACTTGGACTAGCGGGAGAGACCCAGTACTTC.

This clonotype came up many times. The chain combines TRBV20-1 with TRBJ2-3; no clear D. V lost 2 bases and J lost 4, with 10 bases in between. The CDR3 runs 13 residues. Per the germline V gene, CDR1 is DFQATT and CDR2 is SNEGSKA (reference sequence). CDR3: CSARFASSDTQYF. The CDR3 DNA reads as TGCAGTGCTAGATTCGCGAGCTCAGATACGCAGTATTTT.

The chain links TRBV5-1 to TRBJ2-3; no reliable D call. CDR1 and CDR2 from the germline V gene are SGHRS and YFSETQ. Between the trimmed V and J ends, which lost 0 bases and 0 bases, there was a span of 5 bases. The CDR3 is 14 residues long. The CDR3 is CASSLDHSTDTQYF. The DNA of the CDR3 is TGCGCCAGCAGCTTGGACCACAGCACAGATACGCAGTATTTT.

This clonotype was seen a few times. The chain links TRBV4-2 to TRBJ2-1; 12 nucleotides agree with TRBD2. Germline loops: CDR1 LGHNA, CDR2 YNFKEQ. Trimming cost V 5 bases and J 1 base; bases outside gene matches: 3. CDR3 length equals 16 residues. In DNA form, the CDR3 reads TGTGCCAGCAGCAGGACTAGCGGGAATTCCTACAATGAGCAGTTCTTC. It yields the protein CASSRTSGNSYNEQFF.

The chain links TRBV18 to TRBJ2-1, with 11 bases matching TRBD2. This CDR3 contains 19 residues. CDR1 is KGHSH, CDR2 LQKENI, per germline. With V trimmed by 6 bases and J by 1 base, 14 bases remained unmatched. The CDR3 DNA follows: TGTGCCAGCTCCTTCCTGGAACTAGCGGGAGTGGTATCCTACAATGAGCAGTTCTTC. This gives the protein CASSFLELAGVVSYNEQFF.

The chain recombines TRBV19 with TRBJ2-1, with 12 nucleotides matching TRBD2. CDR1 LNHDA and CDR2 SQIVND come from the germline V gene (reference sequence). The CDR3 length is 13 residues. Trimming removed 10 bases from V and 8 bases from J; junction bases left unmatched: 6. The CDR3: CATSLAGGDEQFF. The CDR3 nucleotides read TGTGCCACCTCACTAGCGGGAGGTGATGAGCAGTTCTTC.

This CDR3 is CASRPSLGSNYEQYF. The CDR3 nucleotides read TGTGCCAGCAGACCTTCCCTCGGATCTAACTACGAGCAGTACTTC. The chain recombines TRBV6-1 with TRBJ2-7, with D unresolved. Deletions cut 6 bases from V and 3 bases from J, with 18 bases between. This CDR3 region has 15 residues. The germline gives CDR1 MNHNS, CDR2 SASEGT.

The chain joins TRBV27 to TRBJ1-2; D is unresolved. This CDR3 comprises 13 residues. Trimming left V 2 bases short and J 1 base short, with 5 bases between. Germline V gene data show CDR1 as MNHEY and CDR2 as SMNVEV (reference sequence). CDR3: CASSLRDNYGYTF. The CDR3 DNA follows: TGTGCCAGCAGTTTAAGGGATAACTATGGCTACACCTTC.

The V call is TRBV10-1, the J call TRBJ2-3; D may be TRBD1 (5 bases). V gave up 5 bases and J gave up 2 bases, with 11 bases separating them. CDR1 and CDR2 (germline): WNHNN, SYGVQD (reference sequence). This CDR3 is 14 amino acids long. The CDR3 region has the DNA TGCGCCAGCAGTAGGGGCAGGGTCACAGATACGCAGTATTTT. Protein: CASSRGRVTDTQYF.

The sample holds many counts of this clonotype. The chain employs TRBV30 and TRBJ2-1; TRBD2 aligns across 10 bases. This CDR3 has 13 residues. V lost 8 bases, J lost 7 bases, and 8 bases stayed unmatched. Germline V gene lookup returns CDR1 GTSNPN and CDR2 SVGIG (reference sequence). CDR3 coding DNA: TGTGCCGTAGAGCGGGAGGGCTCGAATGAGCAGTTCTTC. The encoded protein is CAVEREGSNEQFF.

This clonotype was counted only a few times. This chain uses TRBV4-3 with TRBJ1-2, with D tentatively TRBD1 (5 bases). Germline assignment: CDR1 LGHNA and CDR2 YSLEER. The V and J ends lost 3 bases and 1 base respectively, with 9 bases between them. The CDR3 contains 14 residues. CDR3 region: CASSQGTVNYGYTF. The DNA of the CDR3 is TGCGCCAGCAGCCAGGGGACTGTTAACTATGGCTACACCTTC.